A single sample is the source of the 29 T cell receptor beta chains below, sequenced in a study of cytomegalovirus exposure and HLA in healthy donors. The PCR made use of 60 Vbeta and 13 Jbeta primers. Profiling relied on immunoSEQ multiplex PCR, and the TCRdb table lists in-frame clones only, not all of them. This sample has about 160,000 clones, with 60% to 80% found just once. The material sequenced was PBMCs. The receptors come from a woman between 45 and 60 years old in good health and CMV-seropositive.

In DNA, the CDR3 is TGTGCCAGCAGGCCAGGGACAGTTAACACTGAAGCTTTCTTT. Translated, it gives CASRPGTVNTEAFF. This rearrangement joins TRBV6-5 to TRBJ1-1, with TRBD1 matching over 7 bases. This CDR3 region has 14 residues. CDR1 MNHEY and CDR2 SVGAGI come from the germline V gene. Germline trimming cut 6 bases from V and 2 bases from J; bases unmatched to any gene: 6.

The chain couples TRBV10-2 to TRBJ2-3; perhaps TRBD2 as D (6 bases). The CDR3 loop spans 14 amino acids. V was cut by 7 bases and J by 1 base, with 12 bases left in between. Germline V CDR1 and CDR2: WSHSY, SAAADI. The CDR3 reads CASKPPGGTDTQYF. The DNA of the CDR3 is TGCGCCAGCAAGCCCCCGGGGGGCACAGATACGCAGTATTTT.

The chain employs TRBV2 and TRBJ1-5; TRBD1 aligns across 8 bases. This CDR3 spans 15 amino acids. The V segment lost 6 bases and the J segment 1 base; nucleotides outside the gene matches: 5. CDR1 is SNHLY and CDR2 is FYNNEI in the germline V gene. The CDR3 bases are TGTGCCAGCAGGAAACAGGGGGGAAGCAATCAGCCCCAGCATTTT. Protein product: CASRKQGGSNQPQHF.

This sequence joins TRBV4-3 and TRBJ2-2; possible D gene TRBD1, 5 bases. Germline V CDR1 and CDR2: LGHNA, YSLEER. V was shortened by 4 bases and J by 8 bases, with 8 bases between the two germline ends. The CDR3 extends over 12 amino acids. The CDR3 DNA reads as TGCGCCAGCAGCCTAAGGGGAGGGGAGCTGTTTTTT. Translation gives CASSLRGGELFF.

CDR3 amino acids: CASSDGTSDTDTQYF. In nucleotides, the CDR3 is TGTGCCAGCAGTGATGGGACTAGCGACACAGATACGCAGTATTTT. The chain uses TRBV6-1 and TRBJ2-3; 10 positions agree with TRBD2. CDR3 length: 15 amino acids. The V gene end was trimmed by 3 bases and the J gene end by 2 bases; junction bases not matched to a gene: 2. The germline V gene encodes CDR1 MNHNS and CDR2 SASEGT.

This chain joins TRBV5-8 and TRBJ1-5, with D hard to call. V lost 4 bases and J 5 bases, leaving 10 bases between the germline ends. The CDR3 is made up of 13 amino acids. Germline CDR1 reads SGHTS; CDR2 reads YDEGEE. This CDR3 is CASSVGRYQPQHF. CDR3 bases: TGTGCCAGCAGCGTTGGCAGATATCAGCCCCAGCATTTT.

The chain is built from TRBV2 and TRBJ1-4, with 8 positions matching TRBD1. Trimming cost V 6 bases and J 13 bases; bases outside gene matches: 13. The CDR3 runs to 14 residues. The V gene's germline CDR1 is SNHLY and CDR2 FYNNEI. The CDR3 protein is CASRMDRVAGGLFF. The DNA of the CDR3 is TGTGCCAGCAGGATGGACAGGGTGGCGGGTGGACTGTTTTTT.

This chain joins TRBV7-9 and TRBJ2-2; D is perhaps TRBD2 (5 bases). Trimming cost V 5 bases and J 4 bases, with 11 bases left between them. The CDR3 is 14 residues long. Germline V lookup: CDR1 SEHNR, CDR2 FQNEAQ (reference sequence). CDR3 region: CASSPREGTGELFF. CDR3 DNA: TGTGCCAGCAGCCCCCGAGAGGGCACCGGGGAGCTGTTTTTT.

CDR3 in amino acids: CASSLGGGAIGELFF. The CDR3 DNA sequence: TGTGCCAGCAGCTTGGGCGGGGGGGCCATCGGGGAGCTGTTTTTT. The chain uses TRBV5-4 and TRBJ2-2, with TRBD2 matching 9 bases. Trimming took 0 bases from V and 7 from J; bases not matched to a gene: 4. This CDR3 is built from 15 residues. The V gene's germline CDR1 is SGHNT and CDR2 YYREEE (reference sequence).

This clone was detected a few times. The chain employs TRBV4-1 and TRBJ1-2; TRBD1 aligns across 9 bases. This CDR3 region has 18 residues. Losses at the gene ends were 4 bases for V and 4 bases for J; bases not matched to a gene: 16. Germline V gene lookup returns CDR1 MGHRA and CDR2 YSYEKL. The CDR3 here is CASSPPGRGQGTSYGYTF. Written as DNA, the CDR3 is TGCGCCAGCAGCCCCCCAGGACGGGGACAGGGAACTAGCTATGGCTACACCTTC.

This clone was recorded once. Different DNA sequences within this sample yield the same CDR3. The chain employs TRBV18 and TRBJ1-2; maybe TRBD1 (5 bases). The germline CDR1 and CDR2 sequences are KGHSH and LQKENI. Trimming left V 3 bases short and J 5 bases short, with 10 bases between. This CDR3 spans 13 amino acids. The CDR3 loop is CASSPTGVYGYTF. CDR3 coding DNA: TGTGCCAGCTCACCTACAGGCGTTTATGGCTACACCTTC.

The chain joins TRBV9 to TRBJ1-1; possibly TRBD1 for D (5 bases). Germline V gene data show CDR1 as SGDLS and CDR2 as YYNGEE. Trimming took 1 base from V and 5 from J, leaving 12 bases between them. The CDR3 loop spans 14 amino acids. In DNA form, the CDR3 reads TGTGCCAGCAGCGTAATCGAAGGGGATACTGAAGCTTTCTTT. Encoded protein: CASSVIEGDTEAFF.

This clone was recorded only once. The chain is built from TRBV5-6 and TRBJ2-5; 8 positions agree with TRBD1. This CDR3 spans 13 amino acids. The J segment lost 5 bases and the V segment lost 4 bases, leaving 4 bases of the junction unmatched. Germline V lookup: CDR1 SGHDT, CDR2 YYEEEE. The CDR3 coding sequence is TGTGCCAGCAGCCGCAGACAGGGGGAGACCCAGTACTTC. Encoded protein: CASSRRQGETQYF.

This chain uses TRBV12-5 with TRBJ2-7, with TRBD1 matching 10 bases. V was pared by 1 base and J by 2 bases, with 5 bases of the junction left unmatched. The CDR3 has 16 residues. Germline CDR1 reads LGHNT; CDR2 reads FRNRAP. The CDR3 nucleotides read TGTGCTAGTGGTTTGGACCCCGGGACAGGGGCCTACGAGCAGTACTTC. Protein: CASGLDPGTGAYEQYF.

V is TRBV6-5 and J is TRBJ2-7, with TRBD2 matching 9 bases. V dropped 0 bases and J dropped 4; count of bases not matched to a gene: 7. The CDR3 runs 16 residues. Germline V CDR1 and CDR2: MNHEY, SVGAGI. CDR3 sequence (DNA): TGTGCCAGCAGTTACTCGGTTCTAGCGGGACAATACGAGCAGTACTTC. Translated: CASSYSVLAGQYEQYF.

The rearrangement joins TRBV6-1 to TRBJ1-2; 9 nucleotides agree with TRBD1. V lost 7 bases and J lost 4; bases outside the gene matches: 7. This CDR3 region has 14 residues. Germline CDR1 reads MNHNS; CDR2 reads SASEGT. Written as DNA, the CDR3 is TGTGCCAGCACCCGGGACAGGGCGACCTATGGCTACACCTTC. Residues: CASTRDRATYGYTF.

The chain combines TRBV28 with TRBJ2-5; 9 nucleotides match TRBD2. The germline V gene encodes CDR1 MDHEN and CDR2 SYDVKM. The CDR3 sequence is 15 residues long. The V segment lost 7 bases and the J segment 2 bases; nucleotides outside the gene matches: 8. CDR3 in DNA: TGTGCCAGCACCGATAGCGGGGGAGGACAAGAGACCCAGTACTTC. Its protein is CASTDSGGGQETQYF.

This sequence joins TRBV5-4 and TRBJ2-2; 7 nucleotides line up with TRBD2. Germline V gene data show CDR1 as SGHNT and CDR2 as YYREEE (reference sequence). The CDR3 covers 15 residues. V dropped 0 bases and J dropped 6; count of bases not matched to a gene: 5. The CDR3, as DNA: TGTGCCAGCAGCTTGGCAACTAGCGAGGCCGGGGAGCTGTTTTTT. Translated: CASSLATSEAGELFF. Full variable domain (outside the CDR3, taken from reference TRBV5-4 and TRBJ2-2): ETGVTQSPTHLIKTRGQQVTLRCSSQSGHNTVSWYQQALGQGPQFIFQYYREEENGRGNFPPRFSGLQFPNYSSELNVNALELDDSALYLCASSLATSEAGELFFGEGSRLTVL.

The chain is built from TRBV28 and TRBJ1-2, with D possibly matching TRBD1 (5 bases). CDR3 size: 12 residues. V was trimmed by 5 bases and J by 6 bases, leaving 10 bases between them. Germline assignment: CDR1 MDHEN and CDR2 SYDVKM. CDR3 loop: CASSAQGDGYTF. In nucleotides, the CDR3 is TGTGCCAGCAGTGCTCAGGGTGATGGCTACACCTTC.

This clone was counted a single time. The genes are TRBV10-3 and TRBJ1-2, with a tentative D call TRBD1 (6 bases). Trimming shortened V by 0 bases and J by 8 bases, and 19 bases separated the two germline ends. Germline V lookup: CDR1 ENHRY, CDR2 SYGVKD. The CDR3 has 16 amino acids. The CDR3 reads CAISESLGAGTLGYTF. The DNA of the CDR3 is TGTGCCATCAGTGAGTCCCTTGGGGCAGGGACATTAGGCTACACCTTC.

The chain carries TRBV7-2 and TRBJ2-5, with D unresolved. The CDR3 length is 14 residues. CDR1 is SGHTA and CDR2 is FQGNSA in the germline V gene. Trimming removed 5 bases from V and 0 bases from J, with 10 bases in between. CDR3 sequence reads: CASSLNPYQETQYF. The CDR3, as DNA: TGTGCCAGCAGCCTTAATCCGTACCAAGAGACCCAGTACTTC.

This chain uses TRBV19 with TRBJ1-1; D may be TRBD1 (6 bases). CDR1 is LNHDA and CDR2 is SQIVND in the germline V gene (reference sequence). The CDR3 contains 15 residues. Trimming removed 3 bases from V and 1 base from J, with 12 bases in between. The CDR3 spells CASSMAGATNTEAFF. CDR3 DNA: TGTGCCAGTAGTATGGCAGGGGCTACGAACACTGAAGCTTTCTTT.

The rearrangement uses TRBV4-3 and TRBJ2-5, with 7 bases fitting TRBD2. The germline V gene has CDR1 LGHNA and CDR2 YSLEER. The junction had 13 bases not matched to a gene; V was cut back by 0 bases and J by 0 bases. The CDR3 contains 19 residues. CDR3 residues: CASSQDFGLASGYQETQYF. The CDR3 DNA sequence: TGCGCCAGCAGCCAAGATTTCGGGTTGGCTAGCGGCTACCAAGAGACCCAGTACTTC.

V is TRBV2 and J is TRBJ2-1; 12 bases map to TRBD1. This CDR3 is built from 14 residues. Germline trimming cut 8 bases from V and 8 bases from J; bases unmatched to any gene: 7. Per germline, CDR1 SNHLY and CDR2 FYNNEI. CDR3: CASDPGQGADEQFF. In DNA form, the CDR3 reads TGTGCCAGCGATCCGGGACAGGGGGCTGATGAGCAGTTCTTC. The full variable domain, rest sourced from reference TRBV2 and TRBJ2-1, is EPEVTQTPSHQVTQMGQEVILRCVPISNHLYFYWYRQILGQKVEFLVSFYNNEISEKSEIFDDQFSVERPDGSNFTLKIRSTKLEDSAMYFCASDPGQGADEQFFGPGTRLTVL.

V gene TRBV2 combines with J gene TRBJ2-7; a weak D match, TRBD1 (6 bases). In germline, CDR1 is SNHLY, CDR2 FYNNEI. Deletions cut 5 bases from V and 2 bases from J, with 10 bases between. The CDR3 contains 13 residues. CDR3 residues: CASSKGQTYEQYF. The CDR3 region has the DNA TGTGCCAGCAGTAAAGGACAGACCTACGAGCAGTACTTC. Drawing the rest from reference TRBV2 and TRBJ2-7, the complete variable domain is EPEVTQTPSHQVTQMGQEVILRCVPISNHLYFYWYRQILGQKVEFLVSFYNNEISEKSEIFDDQFSVERPDGSNFTLKIRSTKLEDSAMYFCASSKGQTYEQYFGPGTRLTVT.

The CDR3 region has the DNA TGTGCCAGCAGGAGGGGCGGGAGAGAGGACAATGAGCAGTTCTTC. Protein: CASRRGGREDNEQFF. This chain links TRBV25-1 with TRBJ2-1, with TRBD2 identical over 7 bases. The CDR3 totals 15 residues. V trimming: 6 bases; J trimming: 5 bases; junction bases outside the gene matches: 10. The germline gives CDR1 MGHDK, CDR2 SYGVNS. The entire variable domain, with the rest obtained from reference TRBV25-1 and TRBJ2-1, is as follows: EADIYQTPRYLVIGTGKKITLECSQTMGHDKMYWYQQDPGMELHLIHYSYGVNSTEKGDLSSESTVSRIRTEHFPLTLESARPSHTSQYLCASRRGGREDNEQFFGPGTRLTVL.

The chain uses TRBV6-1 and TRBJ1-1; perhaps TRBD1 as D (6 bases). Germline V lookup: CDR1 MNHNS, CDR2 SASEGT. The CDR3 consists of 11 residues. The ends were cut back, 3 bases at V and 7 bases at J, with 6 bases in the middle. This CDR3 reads CASSEDSEAFF. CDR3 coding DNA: TGTGCCAGCAGTGAGGACAGTGAAGCTTTCTTT.

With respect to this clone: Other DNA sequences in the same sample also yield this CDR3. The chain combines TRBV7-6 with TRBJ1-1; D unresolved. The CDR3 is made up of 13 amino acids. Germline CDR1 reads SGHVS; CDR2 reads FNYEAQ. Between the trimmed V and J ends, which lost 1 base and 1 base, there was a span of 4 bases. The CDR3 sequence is CASSLDRNTEAFF. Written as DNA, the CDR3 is TGTGCCAGCAGCTTAGACAGGAACACTGAAGCTTTCTTT. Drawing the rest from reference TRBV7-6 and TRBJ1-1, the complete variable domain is GAGVSQSPRYKVTKRGQDVALRCDPISGHVSLYWYRQALGQGPEFLTYFNYEAQQDKSGLPNDRFSAERPEGSISTLTIQRTEQRDSAMYRCASSLDRNTEAFFGQGTRLTVV.

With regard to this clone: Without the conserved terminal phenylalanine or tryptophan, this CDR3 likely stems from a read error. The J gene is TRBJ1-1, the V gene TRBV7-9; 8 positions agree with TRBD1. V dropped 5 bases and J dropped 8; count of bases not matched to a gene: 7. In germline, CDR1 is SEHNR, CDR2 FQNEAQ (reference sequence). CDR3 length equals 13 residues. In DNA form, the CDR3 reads TGTGCCAGCAGCCCCGTTGACAGGGGCGAAGCTTTCGTT. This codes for CASSPVDRGEAFV.